This TCR beta chain was captured in a study of blood T cells in healthy people across ages. Study-wide background: Per two T cells, about one barcoded beta molecule was captured through template switching. Study outcomes and limitations: Any conclusive comparison of naive versus antigen-experienced cells was prevented by using unsorted PBMCs. The study found TCR beta diversity correlated strongly with naive T cell percentage.

The trim removed 7 bases at V and 1 base at J, leaving 9 bases unmatched. CDR1 and CDR2 (germline): LNHNV, YYDKDF (reference sequence). The CDR3 length is 15 residues. The use of a sample-barcoded 5' primer and a J-beta primer mix characterized a second PCR of 7 to 11 cycles. TCRdb passed the 5' RACE reads through MiXCR, listing each CDR3 protein once. The data contain approximately 810,000 distinct CDR3 sequences, more than 25% of them singletons. This clonotype was observed at least ten times. Its antigen is currently unknown. The source is an elderly woman in good health. This chain links TRBV15 with TRBJ2-7; 8 bases align to TRBD1. Sequencing was performed on blood. CDR3 sequence reads: CATTVGQGVSYEQYF. The CDR3 region has the DNA TGTGCCACCACAGTAGGACAGGGCGTATCCTACGAGCAGTACTTC.